A selection of T cell receptor beta chains follows, all from one sample in a study of cytomegalovirus exposure and HLA in healthy donors. The assay was immunoSEQ multiplex PCR, and TCRdb's table has in-frame clones only and misses some. The table has 66,000 or so clones, approximately 97% seen once; the top ten hold under 2%. Sequenced sample: PBMCs. These receptors were obtained from a woman aged 18-29 years in good health and CMV-seropositive. Both conserved end residues are part of each CDR3. D genes are given only for firm matches. Clone sizes are given selectively: once, few, many, or a class where the clone is expanded.

abundance | j_gene | d_gene | len | v_gene | CDR3nt | CDR3aa
- | TRBJ2-3 | TRBD1 | 16 | TRBV9 | TGTGCCAGCAGCTATTCCGGGACAGACCCTACAGATACGCAGTATTTT | CASSYSGTDPTDTQYF
- | TRBJ2-7 | - | 14 | TRBV6-6 | TGTGCCAGCGGACTGACAGGTTCCTCCTACGAGCAGTACTTC | CASGLTGSSYEQYF
- | TRBJ2-2 | TRBD1 | 17 | TRBV18 | TGTGCCAGCTCAACTACCGAGGGGGCGATGAACACCGGGGAGCTGTTTTTT | CASSTTEGAMNTGELFF
- | TRBJ2-3 | TRBD2 | 14 | TRBV6-4 | TGTGCCAGCAGTGACGGGAGGGCCACAGATACGCAGTATTTT | CASSDGRATDTQYF
- | TRBJ1-1 | - | 14 | TRBV30 | TGTGCCTGGTCCCGGACAGTCATGAACACTGAAGCTTTCTTT | CAWSRTVMNTEAFF
- | TRBJ2-2 | TRBD2 | 15 | TRBV6-1 | TGTGCCAGCAGCCCCGGACTAGCCCTGCCCGGGGAGCTGTTTTTT | CASSPGLALPGELFF
once | TRBJ2-1 | - | 13 | TRBV5-4 | TGTGCCAGCAGCTCGGGACTCCCAAATGAGCAGTTCTTC | CASSSGLPNEQFF
- | TRBJ2-1 | TRBD2 | 17 | TRBV6-4 | TGTGCCAGCAGTGTAGGACTAGCGGGAAGTCCAGACAATGAGCAGTTCTTC | CASSVGLAGSPDNEQFF
- | TRBJ2-7 | - | 15 | TRBV27 | TGTGCCAGCAGTGCTGCCTCGCGGGTGGACTACGAGCAGTACTTC | CASSAASRVDYEQYF
- | TRBJ1-1 | - | 14 | TRBV27 | TGTGCCAGCAGGCGAGGGTCGGTGAACACTGAAGCTTTCTTT | CASRRGSVNTEAFF
- | TRBJ2-3 | - | 14 | TRBV27 | TGTGCCAGCAGTTTATTTGCGGGCACAGATACGCAGTATTTT | CASSLFAGTDTQYF
- | TRBJ1-3 | TRBD1 | 16 | TRBV15 | TGTGCCACCAGCAGCGTTAGGACAGGGGGCGAGTCGTCCCCATATTTT | CATSSVRTGGESSPYF
- | TRBJ2-1 | - | 13 | TRBV5-4 | TGTGCCAGCAGCTCCCCTCTCGGGGATGAGCAGTTCTTC | CASSSPLGDEQFF
- | TRBJ1-2 | - | 13 | TRBV2 | TGTGCCAGCAGTGAAGGCAGGCTCTATGGCTACACCTTC | CASSEGRLYGYTF
- | TRBJ1-1 | - | 15 | TRBV5-1 | TGCGCCAGCAGCTTAGTCGGCCCCGGGGGCACTGAAGCTTTCTTT | CASSLVGPGGTEAFF
once | TRBJ2-2 | TRBD2 | 14 | TRBV27 | TGTGCCAGCAGTCCGGGACTAGCTCTCGGGGAGCTGTTTTTT | CASSPGLALGELFF
- | TRBJ2-7 | TRBD2 | 15 | TRBV7-9 | TGTGCCAGCAGTGCGGGACTACCGAGCTCCTACGAGCAGTACTTC | CASSAGLPSSYEQYF
- | TRBJ2-7 | - | 14 | TRBV5-1 | TGCGCCAGCAGCTCAGGCTTACGCACCTACGAGCAGTACTTC | CASSSGLRTYEQYF
- | TRBJ2-5 | - | 14 | TRBV7-2 | TGTGCCAGCAGCTCATCCCGGGGTCGAGAGACCCAGTACTTC | CASSSSRGRETQYF
- | TRBJ1-4 | - | 17 | TRBV18 | TGTGCCAGCTCACCCCAGGGAATTCGGGCAACTAATGAAAAACTGTTTTTT | CASSPQGIRATNEKLFF
- | TRBJ2-3 | TRBD1 | 17 | TRBV5-6 | TGTGCCAGCAGCTTGCAATTAGACAGGGGCGACACAGATACGCAGTATTTT | CASSLQLDRGDTDTQYF
- | TRBJ2-3 | TRBD2 | 16 | TRBV4-1 | TGCGCCAGCAGCCATCCTCTAGCGGGAGGCGCAGATACGCAGTATTTT | CASSHPLAGGADTQYF
- | TRBJ2-1 | - | 16 | TRBV7-9 | TGTGCCAGCAGCGTACACGGGGACAACTCTTACAATGAGCAGTTCTTC | CASSVHGDNSYNEQFF
- | TRBJ2-6 | - | 15 | TRBV4-2 | TGTGCCAGCAGCCAAGTGGGGAGTGGGGCCAACGTCCTGACTTTC | CASSQVGSGANVLTF
- | TRBJ2-5 | - | 16 | TRBV29-1 | TGCAGCGTTGACGTCATAACTAGAGCCCGCCAAGAGACCCAGTACTTC | CSVDVITRARQETQYF
- | TRBJ2-7 | TRBD1 | 15 | TRBV6-1 | TGTGCCAGCAGTACAGGGGCCGCCAGCTCCTACGAGCAGTACTTC | CASSTGAASSYEQYF
- | TRBJ2-3 | TRBD2 | 18 | TRBV5-1 | TGCGCCAGCAGCCAGGGACTAGCGGGAGGTTTTAGCACAGATACGCAGTATTTT | CASSQGLAGGFSTDTQYF
- | TRBJ1-1 | TRBD1 | 16 | TRBV28 | TGTGCCAGCAGACCCGGGACAGGCCTTATGAACACTGAAGCTTTCTTT | CASRPGTGLMNTEAFF
few | TRBJ2-4 | - | 17 | TRBV7-9 | TGTGCCAGCAGCTTAAGCGGGACACGGCTAGCCAAAAACATTCAGTACTTC | CASSLSGTRLAKNIQYF
- | TRBJ1-1 | - | 12 | TRBV6-1 | TGTGCCAGCGGTGGGGGCTGGGCTGAAGCTTTCTTT | CASGGGWAEAFF
- | TRBJ2-1 | TRBD2 | 14 | TRBV7-3 | TGTGCCAGCAGCTTAGGCGGGAGCTACAATGAGCAGTTCTTC | CASSLGGSYNEQFF